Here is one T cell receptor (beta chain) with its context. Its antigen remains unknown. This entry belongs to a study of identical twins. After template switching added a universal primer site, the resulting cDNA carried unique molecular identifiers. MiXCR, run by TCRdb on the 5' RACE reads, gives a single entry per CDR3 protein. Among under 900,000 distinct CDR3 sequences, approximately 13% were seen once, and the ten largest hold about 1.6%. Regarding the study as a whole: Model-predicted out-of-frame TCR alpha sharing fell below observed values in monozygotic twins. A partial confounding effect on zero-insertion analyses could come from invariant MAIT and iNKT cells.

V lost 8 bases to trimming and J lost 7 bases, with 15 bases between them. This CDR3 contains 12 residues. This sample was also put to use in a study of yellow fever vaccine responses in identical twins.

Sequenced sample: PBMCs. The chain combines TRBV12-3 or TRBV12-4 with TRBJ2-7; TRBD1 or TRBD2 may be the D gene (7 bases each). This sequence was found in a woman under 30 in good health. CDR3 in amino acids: CASAGGGREQYF. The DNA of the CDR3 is TGTGCCAGCGCAGGGGGGGGACGGGAGCAGTACTTC.